This is a list of T cell receptor beta chains from one sample in a study of beta chain features in type 1 diabetes. Clones were sequenced by immunoSEQ multiplex PCR, and TCRdb holds only the in-frame ones, with some missing. This table has 640,000 or so clones, roughly 13% appearing once. The sequenced material came from naive CD4+ T cells from blood. The receptors come from a man younger than 35 with type 1 diabetes. CDR3s include the opening cysteine and the closing phenylalanine or tryptophan. D genes are given only for firm matches. Rows may omit the clone size; those that give it use once, few, many or a size class.

>TRBJ1-1|TRBV18|-|few
CASSPAVNTEAFF
TGTGCCAGCTCACCGGCGGTGAACACTGAAGCTTTCTTT
>TRBJ1-1|TRBV7-9|-|-
CASRRIAREVNTEAFF
TGTGCCAGCAGGCGAATAGCCAGGGAGGTGAACACTGAAGCTTTCTTT
>TRBJ1-2|TRBV5-1|-|-
CASSLLGTNYGYTF
TGCGCCAGCAGCTTGCTGGGGACTAACTATGGCTACACCTTC
>TRBJ2-3|TRBV6-6|-|few
CASSYQGQGSDTQYF
TGTGCCAGCAGTTATCAGGGCCAGGGGTCAGATACGCAGTATTTT
>TRBJ2-7|TRBV30|-|-
CAWSVGGEQYF
TGTGCCTGGAGTGTAGGAGGGGAGCAGTACTTC
>TRBJ2-7|TRBV13|TRBD2|-
CASSAAPLAGIRYEQYF
TGTGCCAGCAGCGCGGCCCCCCTAGCGGGGATCCGCTACGAGCAGTACTTC
>TRBJ2-3|TRBV6-6|-|few
CASRQGMALDTQYF
TGTGCCAGCAGGCAGGGGATGGCGTTGGATACGCAGTATTTT
>TRBJ2-7|TRBV5-1|-|few
CASSRGNSGATYEQYF
TGCGCCAGCAGCCGGGGAAACTCAGGGGCGACCTACGAGCAGTACTTC
>TRBJ1-2|TRBV19|-|-
CASRVAGGSYGYTF
TGTGCCAGTAGGGTGGCAGGAGGTTCCTATGGCTACACCTTC
>TRBJ2-7|TRBV10-3|TRBD1|few
CAIRSGQGAAYEQYF
TGTGCCATCAGGTCGGGACAGGGGGCCGCCTACGAGCAGTACTTC
>TRBJ1-2|TRBV2|TRBD1|-
CASSEENLWTGGYGYTF
TGTGCCAGCAGTGAAGAAAACCTGTGGACAGGTGGCTATGGCTACACCTTC
>TRBJ1-5|TRBV6-5|-|few
CASSYGTSNQPQHF
TGTGCCAGCAGTTACGGTACAAGCAATCAGCCCCAGCATTTT
>TRBJ2-3|TRBV18|-|-
CASSSRVSTDTQYF
TGTGCCAGCTCATCGCGGGTTTCCACAGATACGCAGTATTTT
>TRBJ2-3|TRBV6-4|-|-
CASSDHLETTQYF
TGTGCCAGCAGTGACCACCTCGAGACTACGCAGTATTTT
>TRBJ1-4|TRBV30|-|few
CAWTGGGDEKLFF
TGTGCCTGGACCGGGGGCGGCGATGAAAAACTGTTTTTT
>TRBJ2-5|TRBV5-1|-|few
CASRSRGTQYF
TGCGCCAGCAGGAGCCGAGGGACCCAGTACTTC
>TRBJ2-3|TRBV14|-|-
CASSQATSVLTDTQYF
TGTGCCAGCAGCCAAGCTACTAGTGTCCTCACAGATACGCAGTATTTT
>TRBJ2-2|TRBV4-2|-|few
CASSQDLQRVSTGELFF
TGTGCCAGCAGCCAAGATTTGCAGCGGGTGTCCACCGGGGAGCTGTTTTTT
>TRBJ1-3|TRBV7-2|-|-
CASSLVPPGTSGNTIYF
TGTGCCAGCAGCTTAGTCCCGCCAGGGACCTCTGGAAACACCATATATTTT
>TRBJ1-5|TRBV28|TRBD1|few
CASSDRQGGQPQHF
TGTGCCAGCAGCGACCGACAGGGTGGTCAGCCCCAGCATTTT
>TRBJ1-2|TRBV28|-|-
CASSSDSRGYGYTF
TGTGCCAGCAGCTCGGACAGTCGGGGTTATGGCTACACCTTC
>TRBJ2-1|TRBV14|-|-
CASSHSDSYNEQFF
TGTGCCAGCAGCCACTCGGACTCCTACAATGAGCAGTTCTTC
>TRBJ1-1|TRBV7-9|TRBD1|-
CASSWDRNTEAFF
TGTGCCAGCAGCTGGGACAGGAACACTGAAGCTTTCTTT
>TRBJ2-1|TRBV5-1|TRBD1|-
CASSSDRGQDEQFF
TGCGCCAGCAGTTCTGACAGGGGACAGGATGAGCAGTTCTTC
>TRBJ1-2|TRBV7-9|-|-
CASSPQDSNYGYTF
TGTGCCAGCAGCCCACAGGACTCTAACTATGGCTACACCTTC
>TRBJ2-1|TRBV2|TRBD1|-
CASSFGQGRVNEQFF
TGTGCCAGCAGTTTCGGACAGGGGCGAGTCAATGAGCAGTTCTTC
>TRBJ2-7|TRBV9|-|-
CASSGGPSYEQYF
TGTGCCAGCAGCGGGGGACCGTCCTACGAGCAGTACTTC
>TRBJ1-5|TRBV6-5|-|-
CASRQGKVNQPQHF
TGTGCCAGCAGACAGGGTAAGGTCAATCAGCCCCAGCATTTT
>TRBJ1-2|TRBV29-1|-|few
CSVERRLSFDYGYTF
TGCAGCGTTGAAAGAAGGCTAAGCTTTGACTATGGCTACACCTTC
>TRBJ1-2|TRBV20-1|-|-
CSVGDYGYTF
TGCAGTGTGGGGGACTATGGCTACACCTTC
>TRBJ2-5|TRBV6-1|-|few
CASSEFGGETQYF
TGTGCCAGCAGTGAATTCGGGGGAGAGACCCAGTACTTC
>TRBJ1-6|TRBV10-3|-|few
CAISEGAGSGSPLHF
TGTGCCATCAGTGAGGGGGCAGGGTCAGGTTCACCCCTCCACTTT
>TRBJ1-1|TRBV18|TRBD1|few
CASSPRTGGLNTEAFF
TGTGCCAGCTCACCACGCACAGGGGGCTTGAACACTGAAGCTTTCTTT
>TRBJ1-2|TRBV12-5|-|-
CASGTPVGGYTF
TGTGCTAGTGGTACCCCCGTGGGTGGCTACACCTTC
>TRBJ2-1|TRBV5-6|-|-
CASSSLAFNEQFF
TGTGCCAGCAGCTCTCTAGCGTTCAATGAGCAGTTCTTC
>TRBJ2-5|TRBV7-9|-|-
CASSPQAISQETQYF
TGTGCCAGCAGCCCCCAGGCCATAAGCCAAGAGACCCAGTACTTC
>TRBJ1-4|TRBV27|-|few
CASRLAGTTNEKLFF
TGTGCCAGCAGGTTGGCCGGGACCACTAACGAAAAACTGTTTTTT
>TRBJ1-2|TRBV18|-|-
CASSPGYGENYGYTF
TGTGCCAGCTCACCAGGTTACGGGGAGAACTATGGCTACACCTTC
>TRBJ2-5|TRBV6-6|TRBD1|few
CASRPTIQGQETQYF
TGTGCCAGCAGACCCACAATACAGGGGCAAGAGACCCAGTACTTC
>TRBJ1-3|TRBV30|-|few
CAWSVPGPPGNTIYF
TGTGCCTGGAGTGTCCCAGGACCCCCTGGAAACACCATATATTTT
>TRBJ2-7|TRBV29-1|TRBD1|few
CSVAGGQGDSYEQYF
TGCAGCGTAGCCGGGGGACAGGGGGACTCCTACGAGCAGTACTTC
>TRBJ2-2|TRBV19|-|few
CASSEAPANTGELFF
TGTGCCAGTTCGGAGGCCCCGGCGAACACCGGGGAGCTGTTTTTT
>TRBJ1-1|TRBV18|-|-
CASSPNDGQPAFF
TGTGCCAGCTCACCGAATGATGGACAGCCGGCTTTCTTT
>TRBJ1-3|TRBV30|-|few
CACPAGPNTIYF
TGTGCCTGCCCCGCAGGCCCGAACACCATATATTTT
>TRBJ1-1|TRBV2|-|-
CASSEDTEAFF
TGTGCCAGCAGTGAAGACACTGAAGCTTTCTTT
>TRBJ1-2|TRBV2|-|few
CASYREANYGYTF
TGTGCCAGCTACAGGGAGGCTAACTATGGCTACACCTTC
>TRBJ1-2|TRBV6-5|-|few
CASSYSRDLNYGYTF
TGTGCCAGCAGTTACTCGCGTGACTTGAACTATGGCTACACCTTC
>TRBJ2-1|TRBV10-3|-|few
CAIRGGTEGHEQFF
TGTGCCATCAGGGGGGGGACAGAAGGGCATGAGCAGTTCTTC
>TRBJ2-2|TRBV15|-|few
CATSPRTPNTGELFF
TGTGCCACCAGCCCTAGAACACCGAACACCGGGGAGCTGTTTTTT
>TRBJ1-2|TRBV25-1|-|-
CASSESGVGNRGYTF
TGTGCCAGCAGTGAATCGGGGGTAGGGAACCGTGGCTACACCTTC
>TRBJ2-3|TRBV19|TRBD2|few
CASSVTSGATTDTQYF
TGTGCCAGTAGTGTAACTAGCGGGGCGACCACAGATACGCAGTATTTT
>TRBJ1-2|TRBV29-1|-|few
CSSELQGHYGYTF
TGCAGCTCCGAACTCCAGGGACACTATGGCTACACCTTC
>TRBJ1-1|TRBV5-4|-|few
CASSLALNTEAFF
TGTGCCAGCAGCTTGGCACTGAACACTGAAGCTTTCTTT
>TRBJ2-2|TRBV29-1|-|-
CSVGRSNTGELFF
TGCAGCGTTGGGCGTTCGAACACCGGGGAGCTGTTTTTT
>TRBJ2-7|TRBV28|-|-
CASTRGGAYEQYF
TGTGCCAGCACCCGCGGTGGGGCCTACGAGCAGTACTTC